The rows below give T cell receptor beta chains drawn from one sample of a study of cytomegalovirus exposure and HLA in healthy donors. Repertoires were generated with immunoSEQ multiplex PCR, while TCRdb's copy carries only in-frame clones and drops some. In the table there are under 200,000 clones, 70% to 90% of which are singletons. The source material was PBMCs. The receptors shown here come from a woman aged 30 to 39 in good health and CMV-seronegative. Each CDR3 is given with its conserved first and last residue. A D gene is named only where the DNA matches it firmly. The size entry is marked missing in some rows and otherwise reads once, few, many or a size class.

clone size	V gene	J gene	D gene	CDR3 DNA	CDR3 protein
.	TRBV2	TRBJ1-6	.	TGTGCCAGCGGCTTAAGAGGTTCTAATTCACCCCTCCACTTT	CASGLRGSNSPLHF
once	TRBV5-1	TRBJ2-7	.	TGCGCCAGCAGCTCTTTGGCGTACTCTAGCTCCTACGAGCAGTACTTC	CASSSLAYSSSYEQYF
.	TRBV28	TRBJ2-4	TRBD2	TGTGCCAGCAGTTTCGGGGTAGCGGGAGTTAGAAACATTCAGTACTTC	CASSFGVAGVRNIQYF
.	TRBV28	TRBJ2-2	.	TGTGCCAGCAACTGGGCCCCCTTCGAATCCGGGGAGCTGTTTTTT	CASNWAPFESGELFF
.	TRBV6-5	TRBJ2-5	.	TGTGCCAGCAGAGACTCGAACAAAGAGACCCAGTACTTC	CASRDSNKETQYF
.	TRBV5-4	TRBJ2-7	.	TGTGCCAGCAGCAGGGAAAGGGGGATCTACGAGCAGTACTTC	CASSRERGIYEQYF
.	TRBV20-1	TRBJ2-1	TRBD1	TGCAGTGCTAGGACAGGGTTTCAGCAGTTCTTC	CSARTGFQQFF
once	TRBV5-1	TRBJ1-2	TRBD1	TGCGCCAGCAGCTCGGGACAGGGGGAAGGCTACACCTTC	CASSSGQGEGYTF
.	TRBV27	TRBJ2-1	.	TGTGCCAGCAGTTTGGCGGGATACTTTCTAAGTGAGCAGTTCTTC	CASSLAGYFLSEQFF
.	TRBV11-3	TRBJ2-3	TRBD2	TGTGCCAGCAGCTCCGTCTCTAGCGGAGGCCCAGATACGCAGTATTTT	CASSSVSSGGPDTQYF
.	TRBV4-1	TRBJ1-4	.	TGCGCCAGCAGCCTTGTGGTTTTCGGTGAAAAACTGTTTTTT	CASSLVVFGEKLFF
.	TRBV5-1	TRBJ1-1	TRBD1	TGCGCCAGCAGCTGGGCCCCTTCGGGACAGGCGAACACTGAAGCTTTCTTT	CASSWAPSGQANTEAFF
few	TRBV18	TRBJ2-5	.	TGTGCCAGCTCACCCGACTACTCCCGGGAGACCCAGTACTTC	CASSPDYSRETQYF
.	TRBV6-6	TRBJ1-3	.	TGTGCCAGCAGTCAGACCAGACTGCAGGGTCGAAACACCATATATTTT	CASSQTRLQGRNTIYF
.	TRBV15	TRBJ2-3	.	TGTGCCACCAGTAGGGGGAGGGCCCCAGATACGCAGTATTTT	CATSRGRAPDTQYF
.	TRBV10-1	TRBJ2-7	TRBD2	TGCGCCAGCAGTGCCTCACCGGCTAGCGGGAAGTACGAGCAGTACTTC	CASSASPASGKYEQYF